This T cell receptor (beta chain) was recovered during a study of T cell repertoires in cytomegalovirus infection. In the study overall: Public TCR beta signatures were indicative of both CMV infection and a matching HLA type.

CDR1 is SGHAT, CDR2 FQNNGV, per germline. This CDR3 comprises 13 residues. V was shortened by 2 bases and J by 7 bases, with 9 bases between the two germline ends. TCRdb reprocessed the reads via MiXCR and lists one record per CDR3 protein. The table has 84,000 or so distinct CDR3 sequences, about 44% seen once. As concerns this clonotype: Its target is not known.

The chain is built from TRBV11-2 and TRBJ1-5; D is undetermined. This clonotype originated in a human donor in good health (CMV status not recorded). Some clones in this sample may be carry-over from other donors' samples. The material was CD8+ T cells from cultured PBMCs, obtained from culture after CMV antigen stimulation. This CDR3 is CASSLSNGQPQHF. CDR3 nucleotides: TGTGCCAGCAGCTTATCGAACGGGCAGCCCCAGCATTTT.